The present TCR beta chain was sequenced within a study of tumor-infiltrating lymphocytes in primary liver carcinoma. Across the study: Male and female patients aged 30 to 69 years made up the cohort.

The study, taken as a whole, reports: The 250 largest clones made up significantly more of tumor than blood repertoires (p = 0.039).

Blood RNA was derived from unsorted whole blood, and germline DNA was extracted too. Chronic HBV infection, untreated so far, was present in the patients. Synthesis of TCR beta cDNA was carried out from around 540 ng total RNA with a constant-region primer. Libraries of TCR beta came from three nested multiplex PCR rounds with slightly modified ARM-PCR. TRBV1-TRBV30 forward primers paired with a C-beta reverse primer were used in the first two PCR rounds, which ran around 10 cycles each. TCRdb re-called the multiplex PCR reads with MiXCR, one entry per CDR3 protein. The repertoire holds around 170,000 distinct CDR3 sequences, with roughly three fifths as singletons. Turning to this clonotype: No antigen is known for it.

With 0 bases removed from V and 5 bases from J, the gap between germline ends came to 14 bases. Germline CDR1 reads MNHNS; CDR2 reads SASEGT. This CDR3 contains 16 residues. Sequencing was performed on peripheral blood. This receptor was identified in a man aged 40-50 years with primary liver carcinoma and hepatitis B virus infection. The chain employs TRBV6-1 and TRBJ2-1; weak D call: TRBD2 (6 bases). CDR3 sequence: CASSEAPLASHNEQFF. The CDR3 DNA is TGTGCCAGCAGTGAAGCTCCCCTAGCGAGTCACAATGAGCAGTTCTTC.